The 21 T cell receptor beta chains below were found in one sample sequenced in a study of control samples from healthy donors and cancer patients. The data were produced by immunoSEQ multiplex PCR, yet TCRdb's version contains in-frame clones alone and is incomplete. The table shows a few hundred thousand clones, with more than 80% occurring only once. The specimen sequenced was PBMCs. These receptors were taken from a man between 40 and 49 years old with head and neck cancer.

The chain recombines TRBV6-5 with TRBJ1-1, with 9 positions matching TRBD1. V shed 7 bases, J shed 5 bases, and the junction held 11 bases outside the gene matches. The CDR3 is 15 amino acids. Germline V gene lookup returns CDR1 MNHEY and CDR2 SVGAGI. DNA for the CDR3: TGTGCCAGCACCCCGGGCGGACAGGGGCGGACTGAAGCTTTCTTT. Its protein is CASTPGGQGRTEAFF.

The V gene is TRBV7-8, the J gene TRBJ1-2, with D perhaps TRBD1 (5 bases). V dropped 2 bases and J dropped 8 bases, with 21 bases sitting between them. Germline CDR1 SGHVS, CDR2 FQNEAQ. The CDR3 totals 16 residues. CDR3 sequence: CASSLSSRSAWGGYTF. CDR3 bases: TGTGCCAGCAGCTTATCGAGTCGGTCAGCTTGGGGGGGCTACACCTTC.

This clone was detected once. The chain is built from TRBV28 and TRBJ2-3; 8 nucleotides align to TRBD2. V trimming: 5 bases; J trimming: 3 bases; junction bases outside the gene matches: 7. The CDR3 runs 15 residues. Germline V CDR1 and CDR2: MDHEN, SYDVKM. CDR3 protein: CASSTSGSRTDTQYF. The DNA for the CDR3 is TGTGCCAGCAGTACAAGCGGGAGTCGTACAGATACGCAGTATTTT. The full variable domain, its missing parts supplied by reference TRBV28 and TRBJ2-3, is DVKVTQSSRYLVKRTGEKVFLECVQDMDHENMFWYRQDPGLGLRLIYFSYDVKMKEKGDIPEGYSVSREKKERFSLILESASTNQTSMYLCASSTSGSRTDTQYFGPGTRLTVL.

V is TRBV4-2 and J is TRBJ2-7, with TRBD2 matching over 7 bases. The CDR3 covers 16 residues. Looked up from germline, CDR1 is LGHNA and CDR2 is YNFKEQ. V shed 0 bases, J shed 7 bases, and the junction held 12 bases outside the gene matches. In nucleotides, the CDR3 is TGTGCCAGCAGCCAAGATTACGTGGGAGGGCCGAGGGAGCAGTACTTC. Protein product: CASSQDYVGGPREQYF.

The chain carries TRBV6-5 and TRBJ1-1; D unclear. Germline V gene lookup returns CDR1 MNHEY and CDR2 SVGAGI. V dropped 4 bases and J dropped 3 bases, with 9 bases sitting between them. The CDR3 is 13 amino acids. In DNA, the CDR3 is TGTGCCAGCAGTTTGCATGGGTACACTGAAGCTTTCTTT. This gives the protein CASSLHGYTEAFF.

V is TRBV12-5 and J is TRBJ1-2; no definite D call. With 3 bases removed from V and 7 bases from J, the gap between germline ends came to 12 bases. The CDR3 is 13 residues long. In germline, CDR1 is LGHNT, CDR2 FRNRAP. CDR3 nucleotide sequence: TGTGCTAGTGGTTTTACGGCCGTAGCTGGCTACACCTTC. Its protein product is CASGFTAVAGYTF.

J is TRBJ2-1 and V is TRBV5-1, with a weak D call TRBD2 (5 bases). Germline V gene lookup returns CDR1 SGHRS and CDR2 YFSETQ. This CDR3 is 14 amino acids long. V lost 5 bases and J 5 bases, leaving 14 bases between the germline ends. The CDR3, as DNA: TGCGCCAGCAGACGAGCGGAGATCAACAATGAGCAGTTCTTC. Translation: CASRRAEINNEQFF. The full variable domain, in which reference TRBV5-1 and TRBJ2-1 provide the parts outside the CDR3, is KAGVTQTPRYLIKTRGQQVTLSCSPISGHRSVSWYQQTPGQGLQFLFEYFSETQRNKGNFPGRFSGRQFSNSRSEMNVSTLELGDSALYLCASRRAEINNEQFFGPGTRLTVL.

The rearrangement links TRBV10-3 to TRBJ1-5, with D maybe TRBD1 (5 bases). Germline V gives CDR1 ENHRY, CDR2 SYGVKD. The CDR3 is 15 residues long. V was clipped by 0 bases and J by 3 bases, with 9 bases between them. The CDR3 bases are TGTGCCATCAGTGAGTCAACAGGATCCAATCAGCCCCAGCATTTT. Translated: CAISESTGSNQPQHF.

This chain links TRBV5-6 with TRBJ2-7; D not resolved. CDR3 size: 13 residues. V lost 3 bases, J lost 3 bases, and 10 bases lay in between. Germline V gene sequence: CDR1 SGHDT, CDR2 YYEEEE. The CDR3, as DNA: TGTGCCAGCAGCTCCAAACGACGCTACGAGCAGTACTTC. This translates into CASSSKRRYEQYF.

The J gene is TRBJ1-6, the V gene TRBV6-2 or TRBV6-3, with 7 bases fitting TRBD1. The V segment lost 5 bases and the J segment 7 bases; nucleotides outside the gene matches: 5. The CDR3 loop spans 14 amino acids. Germline CDR1 and CDR2: MNHEY and SVGEGT. CDR3 sequence reads: CASSRDRKNSPLHF. DNA of the CDR3: TGTGCCAGCAGTCGGGACAGAAAAAATTCACCCCTCCACTTT.

J is TRBJ2-2 and V is TRBV19; D is possibly TRBD2 (6 bases). This CDR3 region has 14 residues. Germline CDR1 LNHDA, CDR2 SQIVND (reference sequence). V was shortened by 7 bases and J by 6 bases, with 15 bases between the two germline ends. The CDR3 bases are TGTGCCAGTAAAATAAAATGGGGGGCCGGGGAGCTGTTTTTT. Its translation is CASKIKWGAGELFF.

The chain uses TRBV5-1 and TRBJ1-1; 7 nucleotides align to TRBD1. The germline gives CDR1 SGHRS, CDR2 YFSETQ. The J segment lost 4 bases and the V segment lost 4 bases, leaving 7 bases of the junction unmatched. The CDR3 loop spans 14 amino acids. CDR3 coding DNA: TGCGCCAGCAGCCCCGGGACAGATATCACTGAAGCTTTCTTT. Translating it yields CASSPGTDITEAFF.

The chain carries TRBV27 and TRBJ1-1; D gene ambiguous. Germline V lookup: CDR1 MNHEY, CDR2 SMNVEV (reference sequence). This CDR3 is built from 11 residues. Trimming removed 3 bases at V and 7 bases at J, with 6 bases between. In nucleotides, the CDR3 is TGTGCCAGCAGTTTCGGCCGTGAAGCTTTCTTT. This gives the protein CASSFGREAFF.

This clone showed up just once. The V call is TRBV19, the J call TRBJ2-2; TRBD2 matches 11 bases. J lost 4 bases, V lost 7 bases, and 14 bases had no gene match. The CDR3 consists of 18 residues. Germline CDR1 reads LNHDA; CDR2 reads SQIVND (reference sequence). CDR3 bases: TGTGCCAGTAACCCTGGGAATAGCGGGAGGGGGGGCACCGGGGAGCTGTTTTTT. It translates to CASNPGNSGRGGTGELFF.

This chain joins TRBV19 and TRBJ2-7, with 7 bases fitting TRBD1. The CDR3 length is 13 residues. V dropped 4 bases and J dropped 6; count of bases not matched to a gene: 6. Germline V gives CDR1 LNHDA, CDR2 SQIVND (reference sequence). CDR3 loop: CASSNDREGEQYF. In DNA, the CDR3 is TGTGCCAGTAGTAACGACAGGGAAGGCGAGCAGTACTTC.

The chain has TRBV9 and TRBJ1-5; 7 nucleotides agree with TRBD1. Germline V gene lookup returns CDR1 SGDLS and CDR2 YYNGEE. The CDR3 is 15 amino acids. The junction had 3 bases not matched to a gene; V was cut back by 3 bases and J by 0 bases. Here the CDR3 DNA reads TGTGCCAGCAGCGCAGGGGGGCATAGCAATCAGCCCCAGCATTTT. As protein: CASSAGGHSNQPQHF.

The V gene is TRBV7-2, the J gene TRBJ1-4; unclear D gene. V gave up 0 bases and J gave up 8 bases, with 16 bases separating them. The V gene's germline CDR1 is SGHTA and CDR2 FQGNSA. The CDR3 runs 16 residues. In nucleotides, the CDR3 is TGTGCCAGCAGCTTAGCGCTTGCCGGGAGGGCAGAAAAACTGTTTTTT. It encodes CASSLALAGRAEKLFF.

CDR3 in amino acids: CAWDRGLRNTIYF. CDR3 nucleotide sequence: TGTGCCTGGGACAGGGGGCTAAGAAACACCATATATTTT. The chain recombines TRBV30 with TRBJ1-3, with 10 bases identical to TRBD1. Germline V gene lookup returns CDR1 GTSNPN and CDR2 SVGIG (reference sequence). This CDR3 region has 13 residues. V shed 5 bases and J 5 bases; nucleotides not matched to a gene: 3.

This clone was found once. The chain carries TRBV24-1 and TRBJ1-5; 7 bases agree with TRBD1. Unmatched junction bases numbered 6, after V lost 3 bases and J lost 8 bases. CDR3 size: 14 residues. The germline CDR1 and CDR2 sequences are KGHDR and SFDVKD. CDR3 DNA sequence: TGTGCCACCAGTGATAACAGGGGTTGGAAGCCCCAGCATTTT. Protein: CATSDNRGWKPQHF.

The chain employs TRBV12-3 or TRBV12-4 and TRBJ1-1; perhaps TRBD1 as D (6 bases). The V end lost 10 bases, the J end lost 5 bases, and 14 bases lay between the germline ends. The CDR3 contains 12 residues. Here the CDR3 reads CAITTGLTEAFF. The DNA of the CDR3 is TGTGCCATTACTACAGGGTTAACTGAAGCTTTCTTT.

The rearrangement joins TRBV27 to TRBJ1-5, with D perhaps TRBD1 (6 bases). This CDR3 is 13 amino acids long. Germline CDR1 and CDR2: MNHEY and SMNVEV (reference sequence). V lost 2 bases, J lost 7 bases, and 9 bases lay in between. Written as DNA, the CDR3 is TGTGCCAGCAGTTTAACAGGGCAACAGCCCCAGCATTTT. Translation: CASSLTGQQPQHF.